A single sample gave rise to the 10 T cell receptor beta chains below, sequenced in a study of shared clonotypes between healthy human individuals. TCRdb's table, derived via immunoSEQ multiplex PCR, lists solely in-frame clones and lacks some. The data show a few hundred thousand clones, roughly 87% seen once. The sample consisted of memory CD8+ T cells sorted from blood. The subset denotes: CD45RO+ cells pooled with CCR7-negative TemRA cells. Receptors originate from a man between 18 and 29 years old in good health.

The V call is TRBV10-1, the J call TRBJ2-3; TRBD2 matches 9 bases. Germline lookup yields CDR1 WNHNN and CDR2 SYGVQD (reference sequence). The junction had 3 bases not matched to a gene; V was cut back by 3 bases and J by 2 bases. The CDR3 has 15 amino acids. The CDR3 here is CASSEGGRVTDTQYF. The CDR3 coding sequence is TGCGCCAGCAGTGAAGGCGGGAGGGTCACAGATACGCAGTATTTT.

The J gene is TRBJ1-6, the V gene TRBV27; D uncertain. Germline loops: CDR1 MNHEY, CDR2 SMNVEV (reference sequence). The V gene lost 6 bases and the J gene lost 12 bases, with 15 bases spanning the gap. The CDR3 runs to 13 residues. This CDR3 reads CASSQGGVGPLHF. CDR3 coding DNA: TGTGCCAGCAGCCAAGGTGGGGTGGGACCCCTCCACTTT.

This rearrangement joins TRBV5-6 to TRBJ1-2; D is uncertain. The CDR3 spans 19 residues. Germline CDR1 SGHDT, CDR2 YYEEEE. V lost 0 bases to trimming and J lost 7 bases, with 28 bases between them. CDR3 sequence (DNA): TGTGCCAGCAGCTTGGGTGGGCACAGAGTCCCCGATCGAACGAGTGGCTACACCTTC. Translating gives CASSLGGHRVPDRTSGYTF.

This clone was seen only once. The J gene is TRBJ2-7, the V gene TRBV6-1; D possibly corresponds to TRBD1 (6 bases). Per the germline V gene, CDR1 is MNHNS and CDR2 is SASEGT. Between the trimmed V and J ends, which lost 2 bases and 3 bases, there was a span of 20 bases. CDR3 length: 17 amino acids. CDR3 bases: TGTGCCAGCAGTGAAATTTCGTGGACAGTTGGCGTCTACGAGCAGTACTTC. Protein product: CASSEISWTVGVYEQYF.

This clone was recorded once. The rearrangement links TRBV5-4 to TRBJ2-7; 8 bases line up with TRBD1. The CDR3 has 13 amino acids. Trimming removed 4 bases from V and 2 bases from J; junction bases left unmatched: 2. The germline V gene has CDR1 SGHNT and CDR2 YYREEE (reference sequence). The CDR3 loop reads CASSMDRAYEQYF. CDR3 DNA sequence: TGTGCCAGCAGCATGGACAGGGCCTACGAGCAGTACTTC.

For the CDR3, the DNA is TGTGCCAGCAGCGAGGGACTAGCGTACCAAGAGACCCAGTACTTC. Its translation: CASSEGLAYQETQYF. This rearrangement joins TRBV7-2 to TRBJ2-5, with 10 bases fitting TRBD2. This CDR3 is built from 15 residues. V lost 5 bases and J lost 0; bases outside the gene matches: 3. Germline V gives CDR1 SGHTA, CDR2 FQGNSA. Full variable domain (outside the CDR3, taken from reference TRBV7-2 and TRBJ2-5): GAGVSQSPSNKVTEKGKDVELRCDPISGHTALYWYRQSLGQGLEFLIYFQGNSAPDKSGLPSDRFSAERTGGSVSTLTIQRTQQEDSAVYLCASSEGLAYQETQYFGPGTRLLVL.

Notes on this clone: The junction does not match germline at one end; this may be a read error. The CDR3 is CASSEWDSSQEAQYF. The DNA of the CDR3 is TGTGCCAGCAGTGAATGGGATAGCTCACAAGAGGCCCAGTACTTC. V is TRBV25-1 and J is TRBJ2-5; D gene ambiguous. The CDR3 runs 15 residues. Looked up from germline, CDR1 is MGHDK and CDR2 is SYGVNS.

The J gene is TRBJ2-1, the V gene TRBV4-3, with 7 positions matching TRBD2. CDR3 length: 21 residues. Germline V CDR1 and CDR2: LGHNA, YSLEER. Germline trimming cut 0 bases from V and 0 bases from J; bases unmatched to any gene: 17. The CDR3, as DNA: TGCGCCAGCAGCCAAGATACCGCGACTAGCCTTCTTCTTCCCTCCTACAATGAGCAGTTCTTC. This sequence encodes CASSQDTATSLLLPSYNEQFF.

This clone has more than one count but fewer than ten. V usage is TRBV29-1 and J usage is TRBJ2-7; 9 nucleotides line up with TRBD1. The trim removed 7 bases at V and 5 bases at J, leaving 9 bases unmatched. The CDR3 is 13 amino acids. Per the germline V gene, CDR1 is SQVTM and CDR2 is ANQGSEA. CDR3 DNA: TGCAGCGCTACTGGACAGGGGCACGACGAGCAGTACTTC. Protein: CSATGQGHDEQYF.

CDR3 nucleotides: TGTGCCAGCATGTCCATGCATGGCTACACCTTC. This codes for CASMSMHGYTF. The chain uses TRBV2 and TRBJ1-2; D uncertain. V was trimmed by 7 bases and J by 6 bases, leaving 9 bases between them. The CDR3 consists of 11 residues. Germline V gene lookup returns CDR1 SNHLY and CDR2 FYNNEI.